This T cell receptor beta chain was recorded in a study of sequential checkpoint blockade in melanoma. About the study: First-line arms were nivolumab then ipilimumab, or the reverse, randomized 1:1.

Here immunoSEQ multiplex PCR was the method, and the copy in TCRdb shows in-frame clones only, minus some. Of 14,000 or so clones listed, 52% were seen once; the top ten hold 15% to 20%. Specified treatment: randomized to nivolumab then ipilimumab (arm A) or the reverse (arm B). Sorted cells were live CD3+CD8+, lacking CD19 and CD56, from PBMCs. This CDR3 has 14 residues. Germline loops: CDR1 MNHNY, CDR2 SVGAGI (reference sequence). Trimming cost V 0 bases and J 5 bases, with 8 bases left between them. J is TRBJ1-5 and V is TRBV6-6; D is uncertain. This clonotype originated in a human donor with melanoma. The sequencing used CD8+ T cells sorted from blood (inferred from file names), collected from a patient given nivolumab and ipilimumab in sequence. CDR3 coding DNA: TGTGCCAGCAGTTACTCGTCGGGTTATCAGCCCCAGCATTTT. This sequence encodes CASSYSSGYQPQHF.